This TCR beta chain was documented in a study of blood T cell repertoires in COVID-19. Background on the study: COVID-19 samples collected from the United States, Italy and Spain covered acute and convalescent phases. The cDNA or gDNA used as material had been derived from T cells, B-cell-depleted T cells, or PBMCs.

Authors' processing steps: Amplification of reference gene primers provided the estimated nucleated cell counts. Assay used: immunoSEQ multiplex PCR; TCRdb lists only in-frame clones, some missing. For V, J and clone size, that table is used; D and trimming come from the DNA. The sample yields about 130,000 clones, approximately 82% seen once. This clone was counted a few times. V was clipped by 7 bases and J by 0 bases, with 20 bases between them. The V gene's germline CDR1 is SGDLS and CDR2 YYNGEE. The CDR3 loop spans 17 amino acids. The V and J genes are TRBV9 and TRBJ1-5, with D possibly being TRBD1 (6 bases). This TCR was recovered from a man in his forties or fifties with active or convalescent COVID-19. Sequenced input: peripheral blood. In DNA, the CDR3 is TGTGCCAGCTCCAGGACAGCGACGTCTTATAGCAATCAGCCCCAGCATTTT. Translating it yields CASSRTATSYSNQPQHF.